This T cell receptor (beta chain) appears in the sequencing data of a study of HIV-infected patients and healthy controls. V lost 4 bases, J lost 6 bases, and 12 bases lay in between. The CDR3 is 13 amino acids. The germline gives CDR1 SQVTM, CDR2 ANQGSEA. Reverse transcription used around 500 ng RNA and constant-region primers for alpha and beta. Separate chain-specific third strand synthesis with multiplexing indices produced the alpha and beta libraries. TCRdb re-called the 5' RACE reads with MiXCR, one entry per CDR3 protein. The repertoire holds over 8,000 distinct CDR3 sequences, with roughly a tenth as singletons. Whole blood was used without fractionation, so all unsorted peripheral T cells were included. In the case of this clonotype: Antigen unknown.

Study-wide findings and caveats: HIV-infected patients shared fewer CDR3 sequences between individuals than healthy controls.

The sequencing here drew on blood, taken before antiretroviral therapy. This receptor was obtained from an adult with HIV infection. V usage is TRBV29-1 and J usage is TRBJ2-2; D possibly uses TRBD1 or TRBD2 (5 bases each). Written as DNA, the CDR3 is TGCAGCGTTGTTGAGGGGTCGGCCGGGGAGCTGTTTTTT. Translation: CSVVEGSAGELFF.